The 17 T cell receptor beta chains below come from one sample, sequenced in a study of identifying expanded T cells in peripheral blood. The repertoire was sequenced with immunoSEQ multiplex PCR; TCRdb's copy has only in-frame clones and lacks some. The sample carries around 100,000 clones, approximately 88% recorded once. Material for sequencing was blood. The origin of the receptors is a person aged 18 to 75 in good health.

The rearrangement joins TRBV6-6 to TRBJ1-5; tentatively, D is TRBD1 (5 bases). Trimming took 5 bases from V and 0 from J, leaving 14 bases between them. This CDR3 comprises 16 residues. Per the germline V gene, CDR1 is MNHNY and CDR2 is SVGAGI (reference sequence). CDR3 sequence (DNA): TGTGCCAGCAGTACCTTGCAGGGATATAGCAATCAGCCCCAGCATTTT. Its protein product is CASSTLQGYSNQPQHF.

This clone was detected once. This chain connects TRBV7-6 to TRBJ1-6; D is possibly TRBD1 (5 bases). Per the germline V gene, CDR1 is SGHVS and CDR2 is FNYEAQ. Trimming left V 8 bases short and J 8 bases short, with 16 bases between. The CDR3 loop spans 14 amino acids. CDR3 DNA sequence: TGTGCCAGCGGGCCCTTGACGGGGGATTCACCCCTCCACTTT. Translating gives CASGPLTGDSPLHF. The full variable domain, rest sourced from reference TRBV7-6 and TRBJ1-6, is GAGVSQSPRYKVTKRGQDVALRCDPISGHVSLYWYRQALGQGPEFLTYFNYEAQQDKSGLPNDRFSAERPEGSISTLTIQRTEQRDSAMYRCASGPLTGDSPLHFGNGTRLTVT.

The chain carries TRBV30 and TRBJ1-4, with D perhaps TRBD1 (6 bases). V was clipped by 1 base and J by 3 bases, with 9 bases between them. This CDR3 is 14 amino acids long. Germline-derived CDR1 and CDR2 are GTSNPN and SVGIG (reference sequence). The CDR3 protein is CAWSAGAANEKLFF. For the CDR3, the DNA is TGTGCCTGGAGTGCAGGGGCAGCTAATGAAAAACTGTTTTTT.

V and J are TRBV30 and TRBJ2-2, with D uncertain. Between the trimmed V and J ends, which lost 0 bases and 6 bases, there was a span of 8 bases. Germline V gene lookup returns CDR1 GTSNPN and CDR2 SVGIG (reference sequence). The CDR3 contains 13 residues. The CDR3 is CAWSVTVPGELFF. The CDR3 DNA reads TGTGCCTGGAGTGTCACAGTGCCCGGGGAGCTGTTTTTT.

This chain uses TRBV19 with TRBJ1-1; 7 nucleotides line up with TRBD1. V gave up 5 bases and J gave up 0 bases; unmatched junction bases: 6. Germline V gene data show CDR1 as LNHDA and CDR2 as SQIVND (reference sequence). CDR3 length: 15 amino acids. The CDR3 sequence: CASSPNRGLNTEAFF. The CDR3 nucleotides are TGTGCCAGTAGTCCAAACAGGGGACTGAACACTGAAGCTTTCTTT.

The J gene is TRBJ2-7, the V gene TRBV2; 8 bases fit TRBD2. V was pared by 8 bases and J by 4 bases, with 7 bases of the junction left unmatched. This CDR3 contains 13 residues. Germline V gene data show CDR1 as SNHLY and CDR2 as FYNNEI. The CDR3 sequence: CASFGTSGYEQYF. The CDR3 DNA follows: TGTGCCAGCTTTGGGACTAGTGGGTACGAGCAGTACTTC.

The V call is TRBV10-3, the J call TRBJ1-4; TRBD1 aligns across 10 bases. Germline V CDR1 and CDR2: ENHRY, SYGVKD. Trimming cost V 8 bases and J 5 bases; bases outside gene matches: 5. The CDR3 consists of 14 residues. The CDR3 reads CAIAPGQGNEKLFF. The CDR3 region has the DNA TGTGCCATCGCCCCGGGACAGGGGAATGAAAAACTGTTTTTT.

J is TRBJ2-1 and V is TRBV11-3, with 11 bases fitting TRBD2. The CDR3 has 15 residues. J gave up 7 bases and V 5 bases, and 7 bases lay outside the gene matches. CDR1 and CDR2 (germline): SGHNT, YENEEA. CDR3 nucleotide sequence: TGTGCCAGCAGCCCCCGGACTAGCGGGCGGAATGAGCAGTTCTTC. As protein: CASSPRTSGRNEQFF.

In DNA form, the CDR3 reads TGTGCCAGCAGCGGACAGCTCTATGGCTACACCTTC. Amino acid sequence: CASSGQLYGYTF. The rearrangement joins TRBV5-6 to TRBJ1-2; tentative D call: TRBD1 (6 bases). The CDR3 length is 12 residues. Germline V lookup: CDR1 SGHDT, CDR2 YYEEEE. V lost 4 bases, J lost 4 bases, and 8 bases lay in between.

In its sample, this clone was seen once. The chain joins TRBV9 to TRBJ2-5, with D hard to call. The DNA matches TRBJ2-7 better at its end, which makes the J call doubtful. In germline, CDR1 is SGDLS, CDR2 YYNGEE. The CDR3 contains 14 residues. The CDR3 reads CASSPQSRSYEQYF. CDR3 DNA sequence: TGTGCCAGCAGCCCACAATCCCGGAGCTACGAGCAGTACTTC.

CDR3 in amino acids: CASSLNQGIQAEAFF. In DNA, the CDR3 is TGTGCCAGCAGCTTGAACCAGGGGATACAGGCTGAAGCTTTCTTT. The chain combines TRBV5-4 with TRBJ1-1, with D perhaps TRBD1 (6 bases). Trimming took 1 base from V and 6 from J, leaving 16 bases between them. The CDR3 length is 15 residues. Germline V gives CDR1 SGHNT, CDR2 YYREEE (reference sequence).

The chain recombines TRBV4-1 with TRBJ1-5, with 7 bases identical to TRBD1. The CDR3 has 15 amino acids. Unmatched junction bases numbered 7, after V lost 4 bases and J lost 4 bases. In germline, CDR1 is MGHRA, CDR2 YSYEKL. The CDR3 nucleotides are TGCGCCAGCAGCCGGGGAGTGACAGGGAATCAGCCCCAGCATTTT. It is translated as CASSRGVTGNQPQHF.

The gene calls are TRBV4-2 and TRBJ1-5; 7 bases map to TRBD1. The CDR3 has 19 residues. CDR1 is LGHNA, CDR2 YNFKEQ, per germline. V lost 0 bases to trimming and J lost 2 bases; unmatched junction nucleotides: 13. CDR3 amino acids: CASSQEYVAGGWRNQPQHF. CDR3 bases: TGTGCCAGCAGCCAAGAATATGTGGCAGGGGGTTGGCGCAATCAGCCCCAGCATTTT.

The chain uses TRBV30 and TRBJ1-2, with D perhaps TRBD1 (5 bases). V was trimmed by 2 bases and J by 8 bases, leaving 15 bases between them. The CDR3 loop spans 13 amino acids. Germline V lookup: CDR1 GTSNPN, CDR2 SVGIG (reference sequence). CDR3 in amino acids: CAWSFQGGYGYTF. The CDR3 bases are TGTGCCTGGAGTTTTCAGGGAGGCTACGGCTACACCTTC. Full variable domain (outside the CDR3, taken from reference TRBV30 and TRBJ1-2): SQTIHQWPATLVQPVGSPLSLECTVEGTSNPNLYWYRQAAGRGLQLLFYSVGIGQISSEVPQNLSASRPQDRQFILSSKKLLLSDSGFYLCAWSFQGGYGYTFGSGTRLTVV.

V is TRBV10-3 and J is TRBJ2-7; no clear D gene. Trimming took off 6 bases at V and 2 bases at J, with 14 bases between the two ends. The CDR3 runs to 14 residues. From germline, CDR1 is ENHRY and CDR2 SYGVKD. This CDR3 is CAIRSSGVPYEQYF. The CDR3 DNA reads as TGTGCCATCAGAAGCTCGGGTGTCCCCTACGAGCAGTACTTC.

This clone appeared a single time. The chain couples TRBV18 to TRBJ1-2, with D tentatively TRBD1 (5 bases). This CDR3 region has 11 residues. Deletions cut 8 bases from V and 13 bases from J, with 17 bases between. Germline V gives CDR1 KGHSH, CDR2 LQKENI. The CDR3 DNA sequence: TGTGCCAGCGGGGCAGAAGCCTATGTCACCTTC. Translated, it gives CASGAEAYVTF.

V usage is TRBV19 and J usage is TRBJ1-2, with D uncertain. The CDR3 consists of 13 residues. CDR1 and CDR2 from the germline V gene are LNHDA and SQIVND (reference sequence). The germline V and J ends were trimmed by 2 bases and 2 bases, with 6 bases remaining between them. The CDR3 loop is CASSILGNYGYTF. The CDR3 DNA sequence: TGTGCCAGTAGTATATTGGGGAACTATGGCTACACCTTC. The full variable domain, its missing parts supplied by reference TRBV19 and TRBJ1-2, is DGGITQSPKYLFRKEGQNVTLSCEQNLNHDAMYWYRQDPGQGLRLIYYSQIVNDFQKGDIAEGYSVSREKKESFPLTVTSAQKNPTAFYLCASSILGNYGYTFGSGTRLTVV.